This entry lists 5 T cell receptor beta chains sequenced from one sample in a study of monozygotic twins with inflammatory bowel disease. TCRdb re-called the 5' RACE reads; every CDR3 protein appears as one record, without DNA. Its listing shows about 440,000 distinct CDR3 sequences. Sample: blood. The receptors stem from a human donor with ulcerative colitis or Crohn's disease, or a healthy co-twin of an affected twin (not recorded which).

This rearrangement joins TRBV11-2 to TRBJ2-2; TCRdb proposes TRBD1, but this gene call is untestable without DNA. The CDR3 totals 14 residues. Per the germline V gene, CDR1 is SGHAT and CDR2 is FQNNGV. The CDR3 reads CASRGQGGTGELFF.

The chain combines TRBV5-1 with TRBJ2-3. The CDR3 runs to 13 residues. Germline V CDR1 and CDR2: SGHRS, YFSETQ. The CDR3 loop reads CASSRTAADTQYF. Supplemented by reference TRBV5-1 and TRBJ2-3, the full variable domain reads KAGVTQTPRYLIKTRGQQVTLSCSPISGHRSVSWYQQTPGQGLQFLFEYFSETQRNKGNFPGRFSGRQFSNSRSEMNVSTLELGDSALYLCASSRTAADTQYFGPGTRLTVL.

The rearrangement links TRBV5-1 to TRBJ2-3; the TCRdb D gene call, TRBD1, has no DNA to confirm it. This CDR3 spans 15 amino acids. The germline gives CDR1 SGHRS, CDR2 YFSETQ. The CDR3: CASSPGDRVTDTQYF.

The gene calls are TRBV29-1 and TRBJ1-1. The CDR3 is 11 amino acids. Germline lookup yields CDR1 SQVTM and CDR2 ANQGSEA. CDR3 region: CSVLGYTEAFF.

The chain joins TRBV20-1 to TRBJ2-1; absent DNA, TCRdb's TRBD2 call cannot be checked. The CDR3 is made up of 15 amino acids. CDR1 is DFQATT, CDR2 SNEGSKA, per germline (reference sequence). CDR3 residues: CSARDHSGGNYEQFF.